The source of this T cell receptor (beta chain) is a study of blood T cell repertoires in COVID-19. For the study at large: From the United States, Italy and Spain came samples of acute and convalescent COVID-19. Sample material is recorded as cDNA or gDNA derived from T cells, B-cell-depleted T cells, or PBMCs.

The authors' processing: Nucleated cell number was recorded as an estimate derived from reference gene primer amplification. Sequencing used immunoSEQ multiplex PCR; TCRdb keeps in-frame clones, though not all of them. V, J and clone size were drawn from that table, and D and trimming were deduced from the DNA. Among about 210,000 clones listed, more than 75% were seen once. The ends were cut back, 2 bases at V and 8 bases at J, with 16 bases in the middle. This CDR3 has 15 residues. Germline V CDR1 and CDR2: MNHEY, SVGAGI. What was sequenced was peripheral blood. The clonotype originates from a woman aged 40 to 50 with acute or convalescent COVID-19. This chain uses TRBV6-5 with TRBJ2-1; weak D call: TRBD2 (7 bases). The CDR3 loop is CASSYAGLGGDEQFF. CDR3 DNA sequence: TGTGCCAGCAGTTACGCCGGGTTAGGGGGGGATGAGCAGTTCTTC.